The clone carrying this TCR beta chain was seen ten or more times. Its target is unknown. This entry is derived from a study of regulatory T cells in long-lasting Graves disease. In the study overall: Prior antithyroid drug treatment in newly diagnosed Graves' patients lasted under 3 months.

Germline CDR1 is SQVTM and CDR2 is ANQGSEA. There are 18 residues in the CDR3. V shed 5 bases, J shed 0 bases, and the junction held 8 bases outside the gene matches. Study-wide points: Thyroid tissue went unexamined; only peripheral blood was analyzed.

Building the TCR beta libraries relied on iRepertoire HTBI primers, and CDR3 regions underwent Arm-PCR. TCRdb reanalysed the multiplex PCR reads using MiXCR and keeps one entry per CDR3 protein. This table holds about 520,000 distinct CDR3 sequences, 12% found once. The time point: newly diagnosed GD, antithyroid drugs for less than 3 months. PBMC RNA served as the TCR library source. These data were also filed under a second study, of T cells in Graves' hyperthyroidism and ophthalmopathy. That paper states: The patients, who ranged from 18 to 65 in age, presented with newly diagnosed hyperthyroidism lasting under 2 months. The HTBI set primed first-round TCR CDR3 RT-PCR.

This sequence originates from a woman in her twenties or thirties with Graves disease. Source: peripheral blood mononuclear cells (PBMCs), taken at new diagnosis, from a patient treated with antithyroid drugs. The genes are TRBV29-1 and TRBJ2-1; 15 nucleotides agree with TRBD2. The CDR3 nucleotides read TGCAGCGTTAGGGGGACTAGCGGGAGGCCGAGCTCCTACAATGAGCAGTTCTTC. It yields the protein CSVRGTSGRPSSYNEQFF.